Below, 9 T cell receptor beta chains from the same sample are listed, as sequenced in a study of T-cell memory formation after mild COVID-19. TCRdb passed the 5' RACE reads through MiXCR, listing each CDR3 protein once. The sample holds 400,000 or so distinct CDR3 sequences, 20% seen once. The specimen sequenced was PBMCs or a T cell subset sorted from them (not recorded which). Every receptor here comes from an adult woman who had mild COVID-19 (a few samples of this study predate the infection). Cell type and time point are not known.

This clonotype was seen once. The chain employs TRBV19 and TRBJ1-5; TRBD1 matches 7 bases. The germline CDR1 and CDR2 sequences are LNHDA and SQIVND (reference sequence). V shed 4 bases, J shed 0 bases, and the junction held 6 bases outside the gene matches. This CDR3 contains 16 residues. The CDR3 DNA reads as TGTGCCAGTAGTACAGGGACAGCTTCTAGCAATCAGCCCCAGCATTTT. Residues: CASSTGTASSNQPQHF.

The genes are TRBV27 and TRBJ1-1; 7 bases are a match to TRBD1. CDR3 length equals 15 residues. J gave up 5 bases and V 5 bases, and 11 bases lay outside the gene matches. Germline loops: CDR1 MNHEY, CDR2 SMNVEV (reference sequence). In DNA, the CDR3 is TGTGCCAGCAGTCCGACGACAGGGATTAGTACTGAAGCTTTCTTT. It is translated as CASSPTTGISTEAFF.

This clonotype has only a few counts. The CDR3 region is CASSLSADAMNTEAFF. Written as DNA, the CDR3 is TGTGCCAGCAGCTTAAGCGCCGACGCTATGAACACTGAAGCTTTCTTT. The rearrangement links TRBV7-3 to TRBJ1-1, with unresolved D. The V gene lost 1 base and the J gene lost 0 bases, with 12 bases spanning the gap. Germline lookup yields CDR1 SGHTA and CDR2 FQGTGA. This CDR3 has 16 residues.

The V call is TRBV7-8, the J call TRBJ2-5, with D maybe TRBD2 (7 bases). Trimming shortened V by 10 bases and J by 1 base, and 25 bases separated the two germline ends. Germline CDR1 SGHVS, CDR2 FQNEAQ. This CDR3 is 17 amino acids long. The CDR3 sequence: CAISRRWGGGSQETQYF. Here the CDR3 DNA reads TGTGCCATTTCCCGTCGTTGGGGAGGGGGTTCCCAAGAGACCCAGTACTTC.

The chain has TRBV13 and TRBJ1-3, with TRBD1 identical over 7 bases. V was clipped by 1 base and J by 0 bases; unmatched bases: 6. The CDR3 contains 17 residues. Germline CDR1 PRHDT, CDR2 FYEKMQ (reference sequence). The CDR3 region is CASSLAGQASSGNTIYF. The CDR3 nucleotides read TGTGCCAGCAGCTTAGCAGGACAGGCGAGCTCTGGAAACACCATATATTTT. Variable domain in full (rest from reference TRBV13 and TRBJ1-3): AAGVIQSPRHLIKEKRETATLKCYPIPRHDTVYWYQQGPGQDPQFLISFYEKMQSDKGSIPDRFSAQQFSDYHSELNMSSLELGDSALYFCASSLAGQASSGNTIYFGEGSWLTVV.

J is TRBJ2-5 and V is TRBV6-5, with D possibly called TRBD1 or TRBD2 (5 bases each). This CDR3 is 15 amino acids long. Per the germline V gene, CDR1 is MNHEY and CDR2 is SVGAGI. Trimming left V 2 bases short and J 5 bases short, with 15 bases between. The CDR3 spells CASSYDGTGGETQYF. CDR3 nucleotide sequence: TGTGCCAGCAGTTACGACGGGACCGGCGGTGAGACCCAGTACTTC.

The sample holds a few counts of this clonotype. V is TRBV12-3 or TRBV12-4 and J is TRBJ1-6, with D possibly TRBD1 on 5 matching bases. Between the trimmed V and J ends, which lost 6 bases and 14 bases, there was a span of 17 bases. The CDR3 is 13 residues long. CDR3 sequence: CASSPGAPPSLHF. CDR3 DNA: TGTGCCAGCAGCCCTGGGGCCCCTCCATCCCTCCACTTT.

The V call is TRBV7-9, the J call TRBJ2-5, with 12 nucleotides matching TRBD2. CDR1 and CDR2 (germline): SEHNR, FQNEAQ (reference sequence). The CDR3 totals 16 residues. The junction had 10 bases not matched to a gene; V was cut back by 6 bases and J by 5 bases. CDR3 residues: CASRSSGGAFGETQYF. CDR3 coding DNA: TGTGCCAGCAGGTCTAGCGGGGGGGCATTTGGCGAGACCCAGTACTTC. The complete variable domain, with remaining parts taken from reference TRBV7-9 and TRBJ2-5, reads DTGVSQNPRHKITKRGQNVTFRCDPISEHNRLYWYRQTLGQGPEFLTYFQNEAQLEKSRLLSDRFSAERPKGSFSTLEIQRTEQGDSAMYLCASRSSGGAFGETQYFGPGTRLLVL.

This clonotype was counted only a few times. The rearrangement links TRBV20-1 to TRBJ2-5, with 10 positions matching TRBD2. Germline CDR1 is DFQATT and CDR2 is SNEGSKA (reference sequence). The CDR3 extends over 16 amino acids. V lost 1 base and J lost 5; bases outside the gene matches: 10. The CDR3 spells CSARGTSGTWGETQYF. The CDR3 DNA reads as TGCAGTGCTAGAGGGACTAGCGGAACCTGGGGGGAGACCCAGTACTTC.